At least ten counts were recorded for the clone carrying this T cell receptor beta chain. What it binds is unknown. This sample was included in a study of T-cell memory formation after mild COVID-19. Germline V CDR1 and CDR2: SGHRS, YFSETQ. V gave up 5 bases and J gave up 5 bases; unmatched junction bases: 9. The CDR3 runs to 15 residues. Whole-study findings and limits: A balance of CD4 and CD8 characterized clones contracting day 15 to 85, whereas later expanders leaned CD4+.

TCRdb analysed the 5' RACE reads with MiXCR anew, one entry per CDR3 protein. The data contain tens of thousands of distinct CDR3 sequences, more than 11% of them singletons. V is TRBV5-1 and J is TRBJ2-1; 8 nucleotides line up with TRBD2. This receptor was identified in an adult woman who had mild COVID-19 (a few samples of this study predate the infection). Cell type and time point are not known. Sample: PBMCs or a T cell subset sorted from them (not recorded which). DNA for the CDR3: TGCGCCAGCAGTCCTGTGGGACTAGTTGACAATGAGCAGTTCTTC. This sequence encodes CASSPVGLVDNEQFF.